The rows below give T cell receptor beta chains drawn from one sample of a study of a mutant IDH1 vaccine in newly diagnosed glioma. Assay used: immunoSEQ multiplex PCR; TCRdb lists only in-frame clones, some missing. Of 50,000 to 70,000 clones in the sample, about 74% were seen once. These receptors have no known antigen. Sample: PBMCs, taken from a glioma patient whose treatment included an IDH1 peptide vaccine. Every receptor here comes from a middle-aged man with glioma. Both conserved end residues are part of each CDR3. The D gene is left open where the match is weak. Some rows mark clone size as missing; the rest say once, few, many or name a class of expanded clone.

v_gene,d_gene,abundance,j_gene,CDR3aa,CDR3nt
TRBV29-1,.,.,TRBJ2-1,CSVTQTAVYNEQFF,TGCAGCGTCACGCAGACCGCCGTTTACAATGAGCAGTTCTTC
TRBV4-1,.,once,TRBJ2-7,CASSQDPGPSYEQYF,TGCGCCAGCAGCCAAGATCCCGGGCCGTCCTACGAGCAGTACTTC
TRBV5-6,.,.,TRBJ1-1,CASSRINTEAFF,TGTGCCAGCAGCCGAATTAACACTGAAGCTTTCTTT
TRBV27,.,.,TRBJ1-2,CASSLSPNSFRGYTF,TGTGCCAGCAGTTTATCCCCCAACAGCTTTAGGGGCTACACCTTC
TRBV5-1,.,once,TRBJ2-3,CASSLELTRATDTQYF,TGCGCCAGCAGCTTGGAATTAACTCGAGCAACAGATACGCAGTATTTT
TRBV6-1,.,once,TRBJ1-5,CAAFRGARGGQPQHF,TGTGCCGCATTTCGGGGGGCGAGAGGGGGTCAGCCCCAGCATTTT
TRBV18,TRBD1,.,TRBJ2-2,CASSLGQGTNGELFF,TGTGCCAGCTCACTGGGACAGGGAACAAACGGGGAGCTGTTTTTT
TRBV5-6,.,medium-sized,TRBJ2-7,CASSSDRRGPHF,TGTGCCAGCAGCTCCGACAGGCGAGGCCCCCACTTC
TRBV6-5,.,once,TRBJ1-4,CATHSGGSTNEKLFF,TGTGCCACTCATAGTGGGGGGTCAACTAATGAAAAACTGTTTTTT
TRBV27,.,.,TRBJ2-7,CASRRDLSYEQYF,TGTGCCAGCAGGCGGGACCTCTCCTACGAGCAGTACTTC
TRBV6-1,TRBD1,.,TRBJ1-4,CASSGSTGAGEKLFF,TGTGCCAGCAGTGGTTCGACAGGGGCCGGTGAAAAACTGTTTTTT
TRBV4-1,.,.,TRBJ2-1,CASSLLSSYNEQFF,TGCGCCAGCAGCCTCCTAAGTTCCTACAATGAGCAGTTCTTC
TRBV30,.,few,TRBJ1-5,CAWNTGPQLQPQHF,TGTGCCTGGAACACGGGACCCCAGCTCCAGCCCCAGCATTTT
TRBV27,TRBD1,.,TRBJ1-2,CASRPWTGVDYTF,TGTGCCAGCAGACCTTGGACAGGGGTGGATTACACCTTC
TRBV4-2,.,few,TRBJ1-1,CASSQDSTEAFF,TGTGCCAGCAGCCAAGACTCCACTGAAGCTTTCTTT
TRBV14,.,.,TRBJ2-2,CASSQGWGVPGELFF,TGTGCCAGCAGCCAAGGATGGGGGGTACCCGGGGAGCTGTTTTTT
TRBV18,TRBD1,.,TRBJ1-1,CASSPLQGGNTEAFF,TGTGCCAGCTCACCACTACAGGGGGGAAACACTGAAGCTTTCTTT
TRBV29-1,.,.,TRBJ1-4,CSVETQGVKEKLFF,TGCAGCGTTGAAACCCAGGGAGTTAAGGAAAAACTGTTTTTT
TRBV4-1,.,.,TRBJ1-5,CASSQGLDSNQPQHF,TGCGCCAGCAGCCAAGGTCTTGATAGCAATCAGCCCCAGCATTTT
TRBV19,.,.,TRBJ2-2,CASRGARNTGELFF,TGTGCCAGTAGGGGGGCGAGGAACACCGGGGAGCTGTTTTTT